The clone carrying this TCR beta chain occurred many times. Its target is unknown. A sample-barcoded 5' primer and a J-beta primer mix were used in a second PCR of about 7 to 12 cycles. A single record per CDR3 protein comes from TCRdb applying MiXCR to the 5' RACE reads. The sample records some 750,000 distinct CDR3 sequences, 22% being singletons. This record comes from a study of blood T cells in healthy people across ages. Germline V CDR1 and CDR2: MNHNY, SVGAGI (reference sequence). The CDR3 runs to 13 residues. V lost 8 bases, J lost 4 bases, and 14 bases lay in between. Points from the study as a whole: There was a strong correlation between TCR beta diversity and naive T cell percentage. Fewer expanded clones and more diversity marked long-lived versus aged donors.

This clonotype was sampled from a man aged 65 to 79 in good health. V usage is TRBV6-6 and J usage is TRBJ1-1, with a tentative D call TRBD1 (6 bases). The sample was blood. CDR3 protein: CASSPGAGTEAFF. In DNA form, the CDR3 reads TGTGCCAGCTCCCCGGGGGCTGGCACTGAAGCTTTCTTT.